This TCR beta chain was captured by sequencing in a study of cytomegalovirus exposure and HLA in healthy donors (dated by TCRdb to 2017 to 2019). Some background on the complete study: According to a later analysis, the approximately 120 validation repertoires were produced on the same platform as the 666 repertoires of the first cohort. The study aimed to test whether cataloging public T cell receptors could reveal signatures of past pathogen exposure. Along with the approximately 650-subject first cohort, a separate validation cohort of approximately 110 different subjects was used. High-throughput TCR immunosequencing, statistical association of individual TCRs with disease status, and machine learning were combined to predict cytomegalovirus infection status.

Libraries were constructed by the immunoSEQ multiplex PCR assay. The published analysis was carried out like this. To diagnose cytomegalovirus status from the catalog of TCR beta chain sequences, a statistical classification framework was built. Imported from immuneACCESS, the table was reduced by TCRdb to in-frame sequences with V and J called. These copies leave out some clones; in studies compared against another copy, an unresolved V gene accounts for under half, and the cause of the remainder is not known. V, J and clone size derive from that table, while D and trimming were established from the DNA sequence. Present in this sample are about 190,000 clones, more than 80% of which were seen just once. The top ten constitute roughly 7.5% of the sample. Concerning this clone itself: Its recognized antigen is unknown. No quality values exist for individual bases; no much larger clone is one base distant.

The donors belonged to the validation cohort of approximately 130 subjects, which was separate from the roughly 700-subject first cohort. Results and caveats for the whole study, not just this receptor: A total of 164 TCR beta chains were listed by the study as associated with cytomegalovirus. The validation cohort had no HLA typing available for a later analysis, so co-occurrence within that cohort was assessed over all 120 or so repertoires. The classifier was reported to diagnose cytomegalovirus status with high specificity and sensitivity in both the original and validation cohorts. A few of the identified cytomegalovirus-associated TCR beta chains were confirmed in vitro to be specific for cytomegalovirus antigens. Most TCR sequences were observed very rarely across donors, whereas some public TCRs were present in many individuals. The authors suggested that the approach could potentially be generalized to other disease states and immunological phenotypes. Subsequent analysis determined that TCRs grouped into clusters in the first cohort also showed a tendency toward co-occurrence across the 120 or so validation repertoires, and 85% to 95% of cluster scores exceeded 0.

What was sequenced was PBMCs. This TCR was recovered from a man younger than 35 in good health and CMV-seropositive.

The nucleotide sequence is TGTGCCAGCAAGGAGGTCAGGACCGCCGAGCAGTACTTC. This is translated as CASKEVRTAEQYF. The chain was built from TRBV28 and TRBJ2-7; TRBD2 is a possible D gene, resting on 5 matching bases. V is reduced by 7 bases and J by 6 bases, leaving a spacing of 16 bases between them. CDR1 and CDR2 are drawn from the germline V gene: MDHEN, SYDVKM. The CDR3 runs 13 amino acids, cysteine and phenylalanine included. The retained sequence is limited to the CDR3, 39 bases, with the frame set at the first base.